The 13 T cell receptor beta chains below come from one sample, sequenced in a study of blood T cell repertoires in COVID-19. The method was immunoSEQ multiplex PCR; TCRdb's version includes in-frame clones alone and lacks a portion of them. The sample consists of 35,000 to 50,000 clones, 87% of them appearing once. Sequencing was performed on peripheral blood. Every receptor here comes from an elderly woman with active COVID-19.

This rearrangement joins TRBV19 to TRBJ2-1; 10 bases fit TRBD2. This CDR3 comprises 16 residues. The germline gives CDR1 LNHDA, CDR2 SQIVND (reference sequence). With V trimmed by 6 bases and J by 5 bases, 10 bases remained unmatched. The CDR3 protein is CASRTPSGGADNEQFF. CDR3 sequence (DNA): TGTGCCAGTAGGACCCCCAGCGGGGGGGCAGACAATGAGCAGTTCTTC. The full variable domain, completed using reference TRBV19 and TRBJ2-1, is DGGITQSPKYLFRKEGQNVTLSCEQNLNHDAMYWYRQDPGQGLRLIYYSQIVNDFQKGDIAEGYSVSREKKESFPLTVTSAQKNPTAFYLCASRTPSGGADNEQFFGPGTRLTVL.

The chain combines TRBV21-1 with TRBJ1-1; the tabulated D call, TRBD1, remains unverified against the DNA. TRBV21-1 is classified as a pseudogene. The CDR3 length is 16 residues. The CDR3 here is CASTWTPTGHNTEAFF. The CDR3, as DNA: TGTGCCAGCACCTGGACGCCGACGGGACACAACACTGAAGCTTTCTTT.

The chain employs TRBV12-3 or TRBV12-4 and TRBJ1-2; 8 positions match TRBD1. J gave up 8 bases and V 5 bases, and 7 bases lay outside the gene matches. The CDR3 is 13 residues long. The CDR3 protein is CASSPSGGQGYTF. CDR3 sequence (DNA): TGTGCCAGCAGTCCCTCAGGGGGCCAAGGCTACACCTTC.

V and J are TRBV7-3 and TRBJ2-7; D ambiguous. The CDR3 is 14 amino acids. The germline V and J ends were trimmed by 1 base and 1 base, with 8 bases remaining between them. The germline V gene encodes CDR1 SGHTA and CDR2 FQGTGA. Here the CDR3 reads CASSLNRGSYEQYF. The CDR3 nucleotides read TGTGCCAGCAGCTTAAATAGAGGTTCCTACGAGCAGTACTTC.

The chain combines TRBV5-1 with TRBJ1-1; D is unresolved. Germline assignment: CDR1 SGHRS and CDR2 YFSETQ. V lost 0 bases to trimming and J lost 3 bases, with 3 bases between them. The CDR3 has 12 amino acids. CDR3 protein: CASSLADTEAFF. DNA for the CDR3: TGCGCCAGCAGCTTGGCTGACACTGAAGCTTTCTTT. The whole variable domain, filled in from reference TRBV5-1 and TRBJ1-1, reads KAGVTQTPRYLIKTRGQQVTLSCSPISGHRSVSWYQQTPGQGLQFLFEYFSETQRNKGNFPGRFSGRQFSNSRSEMNVSTLELGDSALYLCASSLADTEAFFGQGTRLTVV.

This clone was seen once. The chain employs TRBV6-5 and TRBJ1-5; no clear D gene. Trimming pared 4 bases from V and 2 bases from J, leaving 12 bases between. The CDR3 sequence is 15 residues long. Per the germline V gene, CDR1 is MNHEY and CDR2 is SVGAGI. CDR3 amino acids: CASSSGGSGNQPQHF. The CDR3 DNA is TGTGCCAGCAGTTCCGGAGGTTCAGGCAATCAGCCCCAGCATTTT.

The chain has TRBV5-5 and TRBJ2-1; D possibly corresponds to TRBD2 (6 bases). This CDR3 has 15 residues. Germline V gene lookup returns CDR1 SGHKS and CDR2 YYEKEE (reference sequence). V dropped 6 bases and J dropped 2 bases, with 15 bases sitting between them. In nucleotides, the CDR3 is TGTGCCAGCACCCCCCGGGGGTGGACCTACAATGAGCAGTTCTTC. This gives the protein CASTPRGWTYNEQFF.

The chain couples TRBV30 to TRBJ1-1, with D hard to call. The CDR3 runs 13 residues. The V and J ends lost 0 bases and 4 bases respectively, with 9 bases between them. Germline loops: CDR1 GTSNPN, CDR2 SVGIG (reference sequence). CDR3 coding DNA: TGTGCCTGGAGTGTCGGAGTATCCACTGAAGCTTTCTTT. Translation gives CAWSVGVSTEAFF.

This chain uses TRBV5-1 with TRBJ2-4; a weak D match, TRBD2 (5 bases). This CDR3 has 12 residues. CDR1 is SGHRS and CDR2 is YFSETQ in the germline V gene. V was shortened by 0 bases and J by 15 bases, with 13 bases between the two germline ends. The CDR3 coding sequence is TGCGCCAGCAGCTTGGATTTAGGGAGAGTGTACTTC. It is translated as CASSLDLGRVYF.

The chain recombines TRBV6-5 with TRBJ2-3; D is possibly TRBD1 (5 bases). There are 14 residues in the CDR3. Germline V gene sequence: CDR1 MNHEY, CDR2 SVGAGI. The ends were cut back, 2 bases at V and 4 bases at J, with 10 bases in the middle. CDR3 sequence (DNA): TGTGCCAGCAGTTACGGCCAGGGCGCAGATACGCAGTATTTT. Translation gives CASSYGQGADTQYF.

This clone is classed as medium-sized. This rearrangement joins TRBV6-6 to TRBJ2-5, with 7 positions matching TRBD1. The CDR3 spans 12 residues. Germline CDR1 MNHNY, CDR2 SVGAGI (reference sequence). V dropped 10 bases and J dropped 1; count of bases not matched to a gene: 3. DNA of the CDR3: TGTGCCACCTGGGACAGCCAAGAGACCCAGTACTTC. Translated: CATWDSQETQYF.

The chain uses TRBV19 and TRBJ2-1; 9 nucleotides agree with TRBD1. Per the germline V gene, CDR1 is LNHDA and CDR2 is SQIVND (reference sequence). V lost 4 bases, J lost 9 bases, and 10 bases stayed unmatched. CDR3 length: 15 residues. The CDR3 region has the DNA TGTGCCAGTAGTAACGACAGGGGGTACGCGATTGAGCAGTTCTTC. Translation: CASSNDRGYAIEQFF.

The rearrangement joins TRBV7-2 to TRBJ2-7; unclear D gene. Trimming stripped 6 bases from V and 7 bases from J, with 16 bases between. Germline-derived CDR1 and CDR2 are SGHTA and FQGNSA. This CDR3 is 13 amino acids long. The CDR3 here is CASRQDSSLEQYF. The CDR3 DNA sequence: TGTGCCAGCAGACAAGACTCGTCCCTTGAGCAGTACTTC.